This T cell receptor (beta chain) originates from a study of radiotherapy plus CTLA-4 blockade in lung cancer. Study-wide background: Objective responses were observed in about a sixth of patients, and disease control was achieved by approximately 32%. Study conclusions and caveats: In blood, after radiotherapy plus ipilimumab, tumor-derived TCR clones expanded. In blood, early T cell clone dynamics reportedly predicted response best, together with interferon-beta.

Germline lookup yields CDR1 KGHSH and CDR2 LQKENI. Trimming at V came to 4 bases and at J to 0 bases, leaving 3 bases not matched to a gene. This CDR3 is 15 amino acids long. A word on this clone: The antigen is not known.

Patients in the study, people with chemo-refractory metastatic non-small-cell lung cancer, received focal radiation plus ipilimumab CTLA-4 blockade. TCRdb's table, derived via immunoSEQ multiplex PCR, lists solely in-frame clones and lacks some. The data show approximately 34,000 clones, approximately 66% seen once. The sample in question was peripheral blood, obtained from a patient treated with radiotherapy plus ipilimumab. The chain is built from TRBV18 and TRBJ2-1, with 7 nucleotides matching TRBD2. This TCR derives from a human donor with non-small cell lung cancer who had stable disease on radiotherapy plus ipilimumab. DNA of the CDR3: TGTGCCAGCTCACTGGAGCGGGGCTCCTACAATGAGCAGTTCTTC. It yields the protein CASSLERGSYNEQFF.